This T cell receptor beta chain stems from a study of OX40 agonist ivuxolimab in advanced cancers. Study overall: Treatment of patients was with ivuxolimab, an agonistic anti-OX40 (CD134) antibody. The mean age was roughly 60 years, ranging from 23 to 79, with about 87% of participants male. Findings and caveats of the study: With doses of 0.1-3.0 mg/kg, partial responders showed among the lowest clonal expansion.

J was trimmed by 6 bases and V by 8 bases; bases with no gene match: 9. CDR3 length: 13 residues. Germline values: CDR1 SEHNR, CDR2 FQNEAQ (reference sequence). Autoimmune disease history or systemic immunosuppression meant exclusion. Here immunoSEQ multiplex PCR was the method, and the copy in TCRdb shows in-frame clones only, minus some. The sample lists tens of thousands of clones; roughly 90% were seen once. As regards this clone: The antigen is undetermined.

The sequenced sample was CD4+ or CD8+ T cells sorted from blood, obtained in a trial of the OX40 agonist ivuxolimab. This clonotype originated in an adult with an advanced solid tumor such as melanoma, head and neck, liver or kidney cancer. The chain uses TRBV7-9 and TRBJ2-7; 8 bases are shared with TRBD1. CDR3 in DNA: TGTGCCAGCCACCTAACAGGGGGTGGCGAGCAGTACTTC. It yields the protein CASHLTGGGEQYF.